This TCR beta chain is from a study of blood T cells in healthy people across ages. Study-wide points: PBMC samples, being unsorted, prevented any conclusive comparison of naive and antigen-experienced cells.

Together with a sample-barcoded 5' primer, a J-beta primer mix was included in a second PCR lasting roughly 6 to 12 cycles. Per-sample output comprised a minimum of 2.5 million paired-end reads containing CDR3. TCRdb re-called the 5' RACE reads with MiXCR, one entry per CDR3 protein. This table holds 250,000 to 300,000 distinct CDR3 sequences, around 27% found once. Remarks on this clonotype: Antigen specificity is unknown.

Input material: blood. The TCR was taken from a woman aged 70-85 years in good health.

CDR3 nucleotides: TGCGCCAGCAGCTTGGCCCGAGGTGGGGAATCTACCGGGGAGCTGTTTTTT. Its translation: CASSLARGGESTGELFF. The chain links TRBV5-1 to TRBJ2-2; D ambiguous. From germline, CDR1 is SGHRS and CDR2 YFSETQ. V was trimmed by 0 bases and J by 5 bases, leaving 17 bases between them. The CDR3 is made up of 17 amino acids.